This T cell receptor (beta chain) was identified during a study of patients and donors after allogeneic stem cell transplantation (dated by TCRdb to 2018 to 2020). Concerning this clonotype: It lacks a known antigen. Within one base of it there is no much larger clone, and no base qualities were kept.

CDR1 and CDR2, looked up from the germline V gene, are SGDLS and YYNGEE. V loses 0 bases of germline sequence and J loses 2 bases, and the interval between the two ends is 6 bases. The CDR3, cysteine through phenylalanine, is 13 amino acids long. This entry keeps only the CDR3 DNA: 39 bases, framed from base 1. Receptor libraries were prepared by RT-PCR. Sequencing relied on a NextSeq 550. TCRdb reanalyzed the raw reads on its own, using fastp at Q25 for trimming and MiXCR for clone calling, and kept in-frame beta chains. Rows with a matching CDR3 protein are joined into one entry that keeps the most common DNA and genes. Here the sample has tens of thousands of distinct CDR3 sequences; approximately 49% occur a single time. The leading ten clones occupy about 64% of the sample.

The chain is encoded by TRBV9 joined to TRBJ2-7; no D gene is confidently identified. This clonotype originated in a human donor who was either an allogeneic HSCT recipient or a stem cell or donor lymphocyte infusion donor (not recorded which). It is not recorded whose cells these are; they may come from a transplant donor. Sequencing used blood, either unsorted or a sorted T cell fraction (not recorded which). The CDR3 here reads CASSVGYTYEQYF. The base sequence is TGTGCCAGCAGCGTAGGGTACACCTACGAGCAGTACTTC.